This T cell receptor beta chain was sequenced during a study of blood T cell repertoires in COVID-19. Across the whole study: Acute-phase and convalescent COVID-19 samples originated in the United States, Italy and Spain. The cDNA or gDNA used as material had been derived from T cells, B-cell-depleted T cells, or PBMCs.

How the authors handled the data: Amplification with reference gene primers provided the estimates of nucleated cell counts. Using immunoSEQ multiplex PCR, the repertoire was profiled, and TCRdb retains in-frame clones only, with some absent. V and J calls and clone size are copied from that table; D and trimming were computed from the DNA. The sample includes over 200,000 clones, approximately 81% seen only once; the top ten take around 9.3%. Those enrolled, adults aged roughly 18 to 95 years, came from roughly 22 US areas. The sequenced sample consisted of PBMCs or T cells enriched from blood (not recorded which). The sequence came from a woman aged 45-60 years with acute COVID-19.

The CDR3 nucleotides read TGTGCCAGCAGTTTCTTGGTATCCGGGACAGAAATTGGGAATGAGCAGTTCTTC. Translated, it gives CASSFLVSGTEIGNEQFF. The chain carries TRBV27 and TRBJ2-1; 7 positions agree with TRBD1. The CDR3 runs 18 residues. The germline V gene has CDR1 MNHEY and CDR2 SMNVEV (reference sequence). J was trimmed by 7 bases and V by 3 bases; bases with no gene match: 18.